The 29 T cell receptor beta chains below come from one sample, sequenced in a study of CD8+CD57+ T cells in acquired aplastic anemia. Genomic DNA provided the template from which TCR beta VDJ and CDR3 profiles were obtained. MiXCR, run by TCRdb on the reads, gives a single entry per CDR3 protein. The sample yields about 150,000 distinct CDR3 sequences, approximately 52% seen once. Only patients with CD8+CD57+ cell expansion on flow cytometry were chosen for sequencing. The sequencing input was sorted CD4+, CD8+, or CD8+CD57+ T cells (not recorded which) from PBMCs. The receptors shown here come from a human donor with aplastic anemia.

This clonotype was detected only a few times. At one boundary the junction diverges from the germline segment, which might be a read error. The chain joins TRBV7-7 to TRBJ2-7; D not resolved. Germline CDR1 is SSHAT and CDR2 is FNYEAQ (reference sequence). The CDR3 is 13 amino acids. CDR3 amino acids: CASSSSQGYEQYF. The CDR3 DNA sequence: TGTGCTAGCAGCTCCTCACAAGGCTACGAGCAGTACTTC.

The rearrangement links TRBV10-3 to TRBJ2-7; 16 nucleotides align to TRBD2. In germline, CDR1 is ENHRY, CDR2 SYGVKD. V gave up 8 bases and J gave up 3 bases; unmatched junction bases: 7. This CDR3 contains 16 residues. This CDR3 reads CAIPGTSGGAYYEQYF. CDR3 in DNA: TGTGCCATCCCCGGGACTAGCGGGGGGGCGTACTACGAGCAGTACTTC.

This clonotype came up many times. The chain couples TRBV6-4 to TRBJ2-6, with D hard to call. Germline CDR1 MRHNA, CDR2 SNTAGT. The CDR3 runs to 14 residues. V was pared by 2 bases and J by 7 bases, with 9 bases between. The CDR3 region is CASSDSLGANVLTF. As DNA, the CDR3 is TGTGCCAGCAGTGACAGTCTGGGTGCCAACGTCCTGACTTTC.

The CDR3 sequence is CASSLVQGPYEQYF. The CDR3 DNA is TGTGCCAGCAGCTTAGTACAGGGCCCCTACGAGCAGTACTTC. The genes are TRBV7-9 and TRBJ2-7; possibly TRBD1 for D (6 bases). Trimming pared 1 base from V and 2 bases from J, leaving 9 bases between. This CDR3 region has 14 residues. Germline assignment: CDR1 SEHNR and CDR2 FQNEAQ (reference sequence).

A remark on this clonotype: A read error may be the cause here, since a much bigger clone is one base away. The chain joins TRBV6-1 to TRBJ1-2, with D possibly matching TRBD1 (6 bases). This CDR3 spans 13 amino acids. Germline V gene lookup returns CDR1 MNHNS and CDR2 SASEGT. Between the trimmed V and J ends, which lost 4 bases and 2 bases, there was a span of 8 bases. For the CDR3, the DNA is TGTGCCAGCAGTGGACAGGAAAACTATGGCTACACCTTC. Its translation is CASSGQENYGYTF.

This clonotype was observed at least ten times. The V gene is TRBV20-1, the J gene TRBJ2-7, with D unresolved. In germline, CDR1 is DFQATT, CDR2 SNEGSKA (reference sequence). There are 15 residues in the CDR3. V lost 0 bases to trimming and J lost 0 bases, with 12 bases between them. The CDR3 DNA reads TGCAGTGCTAGAGACACATTAGGGATCTCCTACGAGCAGTACTTC. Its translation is CSARDTLGISYEQYF.

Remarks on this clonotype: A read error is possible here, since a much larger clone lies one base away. CDR3 sequence (DNA): TGTGCCAGCAGTGACCCTAGATGGACAGCCCCAGATACGCAGTATTTT. Encoded protein: CASSDPRWTAPDTQYF. The genes are TRBV6-4 and TRBJ2-3, with D tentatively TRBD1 (6 bases). Germline V CDR1 and CDR2: MRHNA, SNTAGT. The CDR3 contains 16 residues. Trimming shortened V by 2 bases and J by 4 bases, and 16 bases separated the two germline ends.

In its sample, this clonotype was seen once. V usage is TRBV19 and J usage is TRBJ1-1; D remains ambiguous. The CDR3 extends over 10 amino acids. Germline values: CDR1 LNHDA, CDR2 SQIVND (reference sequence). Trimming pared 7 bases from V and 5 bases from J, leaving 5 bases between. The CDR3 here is CASKMTEAFF. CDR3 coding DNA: TGTGCCAGTAAAATGACTGAAGCTTTCTTT.

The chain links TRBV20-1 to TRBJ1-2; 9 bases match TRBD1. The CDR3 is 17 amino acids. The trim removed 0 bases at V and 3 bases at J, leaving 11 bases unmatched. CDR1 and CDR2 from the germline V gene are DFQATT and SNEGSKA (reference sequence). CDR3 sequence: CSARDRDRVPQYYGYTF. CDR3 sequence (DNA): TGCAGTGCTAGAGATCGGGACAGGGTGCCCCAGTACTATGGCTACACCTTC.

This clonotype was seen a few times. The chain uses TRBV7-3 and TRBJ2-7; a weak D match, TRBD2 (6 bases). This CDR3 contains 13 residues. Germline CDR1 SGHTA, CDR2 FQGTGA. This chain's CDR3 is CASSGTEAGEQYF. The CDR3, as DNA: TGTGCTAGTTCCGGGACCGAGGCGGGGGAGCAGTACTTC.

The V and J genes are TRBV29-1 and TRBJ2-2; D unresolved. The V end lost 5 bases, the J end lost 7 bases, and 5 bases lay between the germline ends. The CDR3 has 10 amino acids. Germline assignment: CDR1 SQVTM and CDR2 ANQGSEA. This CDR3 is CSVFGGELFF. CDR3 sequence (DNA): TGCAGCGTTTTCGGCGGGGAGCTGTTTTTT.

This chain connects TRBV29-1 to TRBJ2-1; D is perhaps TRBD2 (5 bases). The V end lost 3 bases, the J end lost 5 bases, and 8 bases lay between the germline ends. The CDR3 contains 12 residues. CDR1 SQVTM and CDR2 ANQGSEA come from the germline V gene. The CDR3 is CSVEFGDNEQFF. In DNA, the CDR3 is TGCAGCGTTGAGTTCGGGGACAATGAGCAGTTCTTC.

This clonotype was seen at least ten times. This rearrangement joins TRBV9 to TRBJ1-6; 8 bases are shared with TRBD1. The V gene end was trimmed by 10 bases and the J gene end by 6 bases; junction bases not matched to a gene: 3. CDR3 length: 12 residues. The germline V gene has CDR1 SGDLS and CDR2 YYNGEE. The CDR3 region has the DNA TGTGCCTCGGGACAGGTTAATTCACCCCTCCACTTT. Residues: CASGQVNSPLHF.

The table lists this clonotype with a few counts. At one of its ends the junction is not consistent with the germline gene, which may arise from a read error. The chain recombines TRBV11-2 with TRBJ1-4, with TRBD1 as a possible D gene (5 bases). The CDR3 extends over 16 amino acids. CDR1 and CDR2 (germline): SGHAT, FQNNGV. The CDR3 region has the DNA TGTGCCAGCAGCGCCAGGGTCCGGGGGACTAGTGAAAAACTGTTTTTT. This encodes CASSARVRGTSEKLFF.

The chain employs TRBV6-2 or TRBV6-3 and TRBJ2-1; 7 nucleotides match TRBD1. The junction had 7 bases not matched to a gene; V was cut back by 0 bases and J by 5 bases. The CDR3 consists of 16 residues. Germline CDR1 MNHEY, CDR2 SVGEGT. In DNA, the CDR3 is TGTGCCAGCAGTTACTCCACGGGACAGATACACAATGAGCAGTTCTTC. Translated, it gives CASSYSTGQIHNEQFF.

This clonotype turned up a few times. Here the CDR3 DNA reads TGTGTGGTGCAGGGCTACACTGAAGCTTTCTTT. This sequence encodes CVVQGYTEAFF. The chain couples TRBV19 to TRBJ1-1; the D gene is possibly TRBD1 (5 bases). Germline CDR1 and CDR2: LNHDA and SQIVND (reference sequence). The CDR3 runs to 11 residues.

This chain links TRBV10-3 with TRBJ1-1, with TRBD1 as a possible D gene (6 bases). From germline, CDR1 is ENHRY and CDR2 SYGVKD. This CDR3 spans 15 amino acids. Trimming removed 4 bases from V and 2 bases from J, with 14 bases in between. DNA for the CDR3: TGTGCCATCAGTGGGACGGGACACACCAACACTGAAGCTTTCTTT. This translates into CAISGTGHTNTEAFF.

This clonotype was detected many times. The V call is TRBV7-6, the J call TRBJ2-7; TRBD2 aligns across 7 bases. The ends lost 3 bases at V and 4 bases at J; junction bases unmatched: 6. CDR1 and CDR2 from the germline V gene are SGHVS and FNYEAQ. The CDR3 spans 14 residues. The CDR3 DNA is TGTGCCAGCAGCTTGTACGCGGGGGAATACGAGCAGTACTTC. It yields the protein CASSLYAGEYEQYF.

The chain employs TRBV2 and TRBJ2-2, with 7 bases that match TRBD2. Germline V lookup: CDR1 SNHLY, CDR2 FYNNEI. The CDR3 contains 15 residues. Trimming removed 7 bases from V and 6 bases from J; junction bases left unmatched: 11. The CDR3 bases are TGTGCCAGCACCTCAATAGGGAGGGACGCCGGGGAGCTGTTTTTT. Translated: CASTSIGRDAGELFF.

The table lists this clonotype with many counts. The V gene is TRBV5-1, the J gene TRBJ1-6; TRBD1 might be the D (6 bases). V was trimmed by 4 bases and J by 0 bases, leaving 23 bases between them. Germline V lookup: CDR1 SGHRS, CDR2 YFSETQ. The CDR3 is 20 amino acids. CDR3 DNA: TGCGCCAGCAGCCTGGGGGACAAGGAAAAAGTAGTCTCCTATAATTCACCCCTCCACTTT. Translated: CASSLGDKEKVVSYNSPLHF. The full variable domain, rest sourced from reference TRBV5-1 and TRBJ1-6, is KAGVTQTPRYLIKTRGQQVTLSCSPISGHRSVSWYQQTPGQGLQFLFEYFSETQRNKGNFPGRFSGRQFSNSRSEMNVSTLELGDSALYLCASSLGDKEKVVSYNSPLHFGNGTRLTVT.

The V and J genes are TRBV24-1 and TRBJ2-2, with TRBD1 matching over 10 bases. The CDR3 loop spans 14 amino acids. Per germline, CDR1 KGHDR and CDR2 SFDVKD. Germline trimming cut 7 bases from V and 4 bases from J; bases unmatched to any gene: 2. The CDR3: CATSGQGVTGELFF. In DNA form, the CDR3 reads TGTGCCACCAGCGGACAGGGGGTCACCGGGGAGCTGTTTTTT.

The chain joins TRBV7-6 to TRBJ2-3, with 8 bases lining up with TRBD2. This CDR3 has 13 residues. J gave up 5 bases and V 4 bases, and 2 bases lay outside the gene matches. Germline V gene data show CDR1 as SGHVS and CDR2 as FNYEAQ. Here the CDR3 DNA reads TGTGCCAGCAGCTCGGGAGGGATAGATACGCAGTATTTT. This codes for CASSSGGIDTQYF.

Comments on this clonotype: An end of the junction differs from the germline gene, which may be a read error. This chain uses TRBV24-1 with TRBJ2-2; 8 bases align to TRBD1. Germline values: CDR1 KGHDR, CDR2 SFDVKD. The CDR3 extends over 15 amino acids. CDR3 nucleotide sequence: TGTGCCTCCAGTCTAGGACAGGGGAACACCGGGGAGCTGTTTTTT. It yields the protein CASSLGQGNTGELFF.

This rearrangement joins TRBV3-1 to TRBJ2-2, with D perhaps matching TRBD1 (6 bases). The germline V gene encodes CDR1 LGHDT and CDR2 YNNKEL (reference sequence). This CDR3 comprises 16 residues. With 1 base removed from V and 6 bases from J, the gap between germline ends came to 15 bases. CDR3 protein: CASSQGVTGMSGELFF. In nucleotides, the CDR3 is TGTGCCAGCAGCCAAGGTGTGACAGGAATGTCCGGGGAGCTGTTTTTT.

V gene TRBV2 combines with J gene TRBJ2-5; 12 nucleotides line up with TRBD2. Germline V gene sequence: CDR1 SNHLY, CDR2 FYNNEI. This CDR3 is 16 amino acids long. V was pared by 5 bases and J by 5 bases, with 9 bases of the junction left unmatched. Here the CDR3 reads CASSFGLAGMRETQYF. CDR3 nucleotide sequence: TGTGCCAGCAGTTTTGGACTAGCGGGGATGCGCGAGACCCAGTACTTC. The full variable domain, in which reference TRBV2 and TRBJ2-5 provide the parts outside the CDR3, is EPEVTQTPSHQVTQMGQEVILRCVPISNHLYFYWYRQILGQKVEFLVSFYNNEISEKSEIFDDQFSVERPDGSNFTLKIRSTKLEDSAMYFCASSFGLAGMRETQYFGPGTRLLVL.

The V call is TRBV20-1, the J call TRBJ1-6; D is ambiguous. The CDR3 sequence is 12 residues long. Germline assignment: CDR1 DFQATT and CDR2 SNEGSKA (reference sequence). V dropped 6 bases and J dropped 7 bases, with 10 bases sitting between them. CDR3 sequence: CSAGRKNSPLHF. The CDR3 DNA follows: TGCAGTGCCGGACGTAAAAATTCACCCCTCCACTTT.

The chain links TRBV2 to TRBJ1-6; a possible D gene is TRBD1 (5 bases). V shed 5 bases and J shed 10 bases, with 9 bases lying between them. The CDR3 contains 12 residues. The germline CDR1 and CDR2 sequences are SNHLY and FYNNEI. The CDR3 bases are TGTGCCAGCAGTCACCGGGACTCACCCCTCCACTTT. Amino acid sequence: CASSHRDSPLHF.

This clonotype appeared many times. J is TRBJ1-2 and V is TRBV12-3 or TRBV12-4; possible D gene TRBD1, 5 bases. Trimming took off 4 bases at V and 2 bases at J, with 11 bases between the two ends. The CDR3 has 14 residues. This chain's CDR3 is CASSYAGRNYGYTF. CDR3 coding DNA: TGTGCCAGCAGTTACGCAGGGAGGAACTATGGCTACACCTTC.

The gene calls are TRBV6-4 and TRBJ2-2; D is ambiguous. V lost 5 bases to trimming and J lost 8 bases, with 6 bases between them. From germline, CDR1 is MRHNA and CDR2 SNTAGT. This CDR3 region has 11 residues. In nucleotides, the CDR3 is TGTGCCAGCAGTTTTCCAGGGGAGCTGTTTTTT. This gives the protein CASSFPGELFF.